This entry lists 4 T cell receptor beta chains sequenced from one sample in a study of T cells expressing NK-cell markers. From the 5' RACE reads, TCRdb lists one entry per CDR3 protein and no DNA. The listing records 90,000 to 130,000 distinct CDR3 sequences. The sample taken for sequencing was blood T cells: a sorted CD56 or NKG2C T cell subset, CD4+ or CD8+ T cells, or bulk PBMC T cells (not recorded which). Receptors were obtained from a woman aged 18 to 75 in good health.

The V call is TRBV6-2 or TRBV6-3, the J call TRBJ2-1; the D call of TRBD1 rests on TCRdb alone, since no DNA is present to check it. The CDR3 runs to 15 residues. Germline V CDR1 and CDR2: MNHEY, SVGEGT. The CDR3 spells CASSYPQSGDNEQFF.

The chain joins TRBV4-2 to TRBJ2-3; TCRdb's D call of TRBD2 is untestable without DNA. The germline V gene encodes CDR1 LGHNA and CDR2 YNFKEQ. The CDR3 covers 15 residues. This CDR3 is CASSLEDSSTDTQYF.

CDR3 protein: CASSSRYYNEQFF. V usage is TRBV7-9 and J usage is TRBJ2-1. This CDR3 is 13 amino acids long. Germline CDR1 SEHNR, CDR2 FQNEAQ (reference sequence).

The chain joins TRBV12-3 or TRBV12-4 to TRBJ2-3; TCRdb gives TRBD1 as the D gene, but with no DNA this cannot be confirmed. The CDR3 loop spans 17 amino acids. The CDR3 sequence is CASSLAPSGAPTDTQYF.